The entry below gives a single T cell receptor beta chain sequence along with its context. This clonotype has just a few counts. Its antigen specificity is not known. No much larger clone is present one base from it, and per-base qualities are unavailable. The sample is drawn from a study of regulatory T cells in long-lasting Graves disease listed by TCRdb under 2021. With regard to the full study: To count as having persistent Graves' disease, a patient had to have received antithyroid drug treatment for over 5 years with TSH receptor autoantibodies remaining persistently positive. A total of around 35 samples were covered by TCR sequencing, comprising about 13 persistent and around 20 newly diagnosed Graves' disease patients. This study used TCR sequencing and RNA sequencing of peripheral blood to compare persistent Graves' disease patients against newly diagnosed Graves' disease patients. On average, persistent Graves' disease patients in the clinical cohort had been on antithyroid drugs for eight to twelve years. The study was registered as a clinical trial and conducted in China. What the research found in general, with its limitations: As a limitation, the authors acknowledged that the small sample size may reduce accuracy. Peripheral blood alone was examined, since thyroid tissue, which constituted the primary lesion, could not be accessed. Persistent patients shared more public clonotypes among themselves (around 2,500) than newly diagnosed patients did (more than 950). Persistent disease showed preferential use of TRBV28, TRBJ1-2 and TRBJ2-5, whereas newly diagnosed disease favored TRBV20-1 and TRBJ2-1. Only the TCR beta chain was sequenced and analyzed. Persistent Graves' disease patients showed lower TCR Shannon entropy and fewer highly expanded clones than newly diagnosed patients, suggesting clonal expansion.

Receptors were amplified or captured by multiplex PCR. TCRdb records Illumina HiSeq 4000 as the sequencer. iRepertoire HTBI primers and Arm-PCR amplification of CDR3 regions were used to construct TCR beta libraries. Gel purification was performed on PCR products prior to sequencing. From the authors' description of their analysis: Gene usage analysis of CDR3 amino acid clonotypes used the approximately 56 TRBV and some 15 TRBJ segments found across samples. COPE and FqMerger were used to merge filtered high-quality paired reads into contigs. BLAST was used to align contigs to IMGT TRBV, TRBD and TRBJ reference genes, and CDR3 was defined according to IMGT. Any clonotype with a frequency above 0.1% was classified as a highly expanded clone. Repertoire diversity was measured by Shannon entropy, and V-J evenness by the Gini coefficient. Clonotypes shared by more than one individual were considered public. TCRdb applied fastp at Q25 and MiXCR to the public reads, then kept only in-frame beta chains. Under each unique CDR3 protein, matching rows form one entry showing the most common genes and DNA. These V and J calls originate from TCRdb's pipeline instead of the authors' own analysis. This sample holds 450,000 or so distinct CDR3 sequences; roughly 22% were observed only once. Under 15% of the sample rests with the top ten.

The CDR3 holds 16 amino acids from the cysteine to the phenylalanine. The retained sequence is limited to the CDR3, 48 bases, with the frame set at the first base. The germline V gene (reference sequence) specifies LNHNV as CDR1 and YYDKDF as CDR2. The junction carries 11 bases between V and J, which are trimmed by 0 bases and 2 bases respectively. Taken with the paper, the label for time point translates to: persistent/refractory GD, antithyroid drugs over 5 years with positive TRAb. RNA was extracted from PBMCs in TRIzol for both TCR sequencing and RNA sequencing. Graves' disease was diagnosed according to American Thyroid Association guidelines. The patients came from an endocrinology department in Xi'an, China. Each patient gave approximately 10 milliliters of peripheral blood, collected in an EDTA anticoagulant tube. Ficoll Paque Plus density gradient separation was used to isolate PBMCs, and no further T cell sorting was performed. An Agilent 2100 Bioanalyzer and agarose gel were used to check RNA quality, while a NanoDrop 2000 measured RNA concentration.

The chain couples TRBV15 to TRBJ1-5, with no reliable assignment of the D segment. The source is a female donor with Graves disease. Sequenced material: peripheral blood mononuclear cells (PBMCs), taken when the disease was refractory, from a patient treated with antithyroid drugs. The DNA sequence reads TGTGCCACCAGCAGAGACCACAATGGGGGCAATCAGCCCCAGCATTTT. Its translation reads: CATSRDHNGGNQPQHF.